Each of the 3 T cell receptor beta chains below was sequenced from the same sample in a study of T cells in localized non-small cell lung cancer. Using immunoSEQ multiplex PCR, the repertoire was profiled, and TCRdb retains in-frame clones only, with some absent. This table has roughly 35,000 clones, around 90% appearing once. The source was peripheral blood mononuclear cells, collected before any cancer treatment. The origin of the receptors is a female donor older than 55 with stage II lung adenocarcinoma.

This chain uses TRBV30 with TRBJ2-7; D gene ambiguous. With 0 bases removed from V and 0 bases from J, the gap between germline ends came to 12 bases. The CDR3 runs to 15 residues. The germline V gene encodes CDR1 GTSNPN and CDR2 SVGIG (reference sequence). The CDR3 reads CAWSVRALSSYEQYF. For the CDR3, the DNA is TGTGCCTGGAGTGTTCGGGCCCTAAGCTCCTACGAGCAGTACTTC.

The sample holds a few counts of this clone. In nucleotides, the CDR3 is TGTGCCACCCGAAATCGCGGGGGATCTGGCTACACCTTC. Protein product: CATRNRGGSGYTF. This chain links TRBV2 with TRBJ1-2; D possibly corresponds to TRBD1 (5 bases). V was pared by 10 bases and J by 7 bases, with 19 bases between. The germline V gene encodes CDR1 SNHLY and CDR2 FYNNEI. CDR3 length equals 13 residues.

There are a few counts of this clone. The genes are TRBV7-2 and TRBJ2-2, with TRBD1 identical over 9 bases. The CDR3 is made up of 17 amino acids. Trimming took 4 bases from V and 3 from J; bases not matched to a gene: 9. Germline V lookup: CDR1 SGHTA, CDR2 FQGNSA. The CDR3 coding sequence is TGTGCCAGCAGCTCACCTCCGGGACAGGGTTACACCGGGGAGCTGTTTTTT. Its protein is CASSSPPGQGYTGELFF.